This record looks at one TCR beta chain sequence and its context. Those enrolled, adults aged roughly 18 to 89 years, came from about two dozen US areas. The study assigned cohorts using participant-reported clinical history. Shortly before study entry, within 2 weeks, exposed participants had met a COVID-19 case. The CDR3 consists of 12 residues. The V gene lost 3 bases and the J gene lost 4 bases, with 6 bases spanning the gap. Germline-derived CDR1 and CDR2 are LNHDA and SQIVND (reference sequence). These data belong to a study of blood T cell repertoires in COVID-19. For the study at large: Samples taken during acute and convalescent COVID-19 were collected in the United States, Italy and Spain.

Sequencing was performed with immunoSEQ multiplex PCR; in TCRdb, only in-frame clones are kept and a portion is missing. The sample holds 270,000 or so clones; 70% to 90% are singletons and the top ten take under 8%. The receptor's source is a woman aged 50 to 65 who had been exposed to COVID-19. The rearrangement uses TRBV19 and TRBJ1-2, with D possibly matching TRBD1 (5 bases). Source material: PBMCs or T cells enriched from blood (not recorded which). The CDR3 sequence: CASSMTVYGYTF. The CDR3 DNA reads TGTGCCAGTAGTATGACAGTCTATGGCTACACCTTC.